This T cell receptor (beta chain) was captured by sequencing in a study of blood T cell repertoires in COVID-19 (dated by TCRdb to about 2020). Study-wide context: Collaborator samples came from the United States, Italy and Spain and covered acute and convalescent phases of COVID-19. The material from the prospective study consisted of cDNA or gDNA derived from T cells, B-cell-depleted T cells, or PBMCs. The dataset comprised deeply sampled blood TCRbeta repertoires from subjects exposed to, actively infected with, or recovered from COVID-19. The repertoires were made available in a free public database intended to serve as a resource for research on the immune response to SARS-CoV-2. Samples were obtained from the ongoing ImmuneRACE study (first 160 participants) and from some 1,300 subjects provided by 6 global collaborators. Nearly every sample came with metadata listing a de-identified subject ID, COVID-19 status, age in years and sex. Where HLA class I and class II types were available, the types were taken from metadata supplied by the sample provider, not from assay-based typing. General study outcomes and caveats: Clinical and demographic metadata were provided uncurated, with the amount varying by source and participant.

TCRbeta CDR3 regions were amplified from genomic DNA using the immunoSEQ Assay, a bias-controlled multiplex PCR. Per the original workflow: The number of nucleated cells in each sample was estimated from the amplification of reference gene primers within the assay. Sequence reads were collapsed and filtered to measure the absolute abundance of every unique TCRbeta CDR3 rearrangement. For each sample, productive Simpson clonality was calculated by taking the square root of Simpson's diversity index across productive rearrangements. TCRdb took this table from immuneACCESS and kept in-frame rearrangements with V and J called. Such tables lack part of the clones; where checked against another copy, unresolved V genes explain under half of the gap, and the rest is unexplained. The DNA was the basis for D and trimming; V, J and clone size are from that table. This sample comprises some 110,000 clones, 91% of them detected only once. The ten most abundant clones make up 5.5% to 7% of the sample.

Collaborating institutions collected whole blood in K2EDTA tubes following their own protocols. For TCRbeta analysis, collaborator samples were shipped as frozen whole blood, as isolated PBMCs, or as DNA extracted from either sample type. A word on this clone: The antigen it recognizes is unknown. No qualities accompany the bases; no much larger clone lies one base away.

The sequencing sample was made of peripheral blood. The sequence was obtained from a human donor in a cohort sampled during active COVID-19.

The DNA sequence is given as TGTGCCAGCAGTGGGGCTACAGGGAGCGACAATGAGCAGTTCTTC. This sequence encodes CASSGATGSDNEQFF. The chain is encoded by TRBV2 joined to TRBJ2-1, and the D gene may be TRBD1, 6 bases matching. V loses 4 bases, J loses 5 bases, and the germline ends lie 15 bases apart. CDR1 and CDR2, per the germline V gene, are SNHLY and FYNNEI. The CDR3, cysteine through phenylalanine, is 15 amino acids long. Of the read, only the CDR3 DNA is kept; its 45 bases are in frame from base 1.